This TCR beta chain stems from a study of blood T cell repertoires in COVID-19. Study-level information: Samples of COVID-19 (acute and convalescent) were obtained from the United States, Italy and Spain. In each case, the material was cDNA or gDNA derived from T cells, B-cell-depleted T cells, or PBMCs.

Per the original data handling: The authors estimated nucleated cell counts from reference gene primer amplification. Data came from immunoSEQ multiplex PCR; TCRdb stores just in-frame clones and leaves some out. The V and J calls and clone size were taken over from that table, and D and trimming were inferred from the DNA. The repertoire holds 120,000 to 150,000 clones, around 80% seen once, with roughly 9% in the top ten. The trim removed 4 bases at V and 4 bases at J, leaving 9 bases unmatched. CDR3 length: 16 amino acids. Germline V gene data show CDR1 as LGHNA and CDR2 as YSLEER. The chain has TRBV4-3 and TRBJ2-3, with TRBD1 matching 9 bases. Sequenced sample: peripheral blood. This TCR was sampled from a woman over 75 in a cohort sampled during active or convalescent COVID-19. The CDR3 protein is CASSPRGDRVPDTQYF. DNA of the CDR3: TGCGCCAGCAGCCCCAGAGGGGACAGGGTCCCAGATACGCAGTATTTT.